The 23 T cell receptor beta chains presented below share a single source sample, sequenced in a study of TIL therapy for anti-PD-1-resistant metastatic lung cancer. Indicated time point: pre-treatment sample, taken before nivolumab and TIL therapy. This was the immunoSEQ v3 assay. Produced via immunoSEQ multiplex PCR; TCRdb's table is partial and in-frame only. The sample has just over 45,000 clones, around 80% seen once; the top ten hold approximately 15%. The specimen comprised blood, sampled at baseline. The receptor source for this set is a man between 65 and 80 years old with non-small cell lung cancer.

This chain's CDR3 is CASSFRDMANEKLFF. The CDR3 DNA follows: TGCGCCAGCAGCTTCCGGGACATGGCGAACGAAAAACTGTTTTTT. The V and J genes are TRBV5-1 and TRBJ1-4; tentatively, D is TRBD1 (6 bases). Germline V gene lookup returns CDR1 SGHRS and CDR2 YFSETQ. CDR3 length: 15 residues. Trimming took off 2 bases at V and 8 bases at J, with 16 bases between the two ends.

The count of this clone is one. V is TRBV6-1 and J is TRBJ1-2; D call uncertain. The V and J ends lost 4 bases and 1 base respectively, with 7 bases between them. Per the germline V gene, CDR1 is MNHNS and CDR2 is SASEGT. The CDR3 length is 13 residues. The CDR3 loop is CASSGTGNYGYTF. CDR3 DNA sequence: TGTGCCAGCAGTGGTACGGGTAACTATGGCTACACCTTC.

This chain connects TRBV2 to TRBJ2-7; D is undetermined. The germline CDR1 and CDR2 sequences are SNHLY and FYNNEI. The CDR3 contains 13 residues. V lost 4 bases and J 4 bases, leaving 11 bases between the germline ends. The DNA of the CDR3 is TGTGCCAGCAGTGCCCCCCCAGCATACGAGCAGTACTTC. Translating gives CASSAPPAYEQYF.

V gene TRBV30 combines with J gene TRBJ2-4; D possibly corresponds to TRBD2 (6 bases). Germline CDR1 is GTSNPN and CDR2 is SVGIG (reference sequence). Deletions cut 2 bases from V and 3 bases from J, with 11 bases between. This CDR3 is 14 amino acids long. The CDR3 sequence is CAWSHGEDKNIQYF. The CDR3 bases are TGTGCCTGGAGTCACGGGGAGGACAAAAACATTCAGTACTTC.

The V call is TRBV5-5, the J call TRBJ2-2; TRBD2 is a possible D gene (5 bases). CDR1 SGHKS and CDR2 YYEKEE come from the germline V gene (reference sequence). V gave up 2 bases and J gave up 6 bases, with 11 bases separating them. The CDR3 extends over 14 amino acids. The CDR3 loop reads CASSFQGRAGELFF. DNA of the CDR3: TGTGCCAGCAGCTTCCAAGGGCGGGCCGGGGAGCTGTTTTTT.

The CDR3 spells CASVDRGRREETQYF. The CDR3 bases are TGTGCCAGTGTTGACAGGGGCCGCCGGGAAGAGACCCAGTACTTC. V usage is TRBV19 and J usage is TRBJ2-5; 8 positions agree with TRBD1. Germline V gives CDR1 LNHDA, CDR2 SQIVND (reference sequence). The CDR3 is 15 amino acids. Unmatched junction bases numbered 11, after V lost 8 bases and J lost 3 bases. Supplemented by reference TRBV19 and TRBJ2-5, the full variable domain reads DGGITQSPKYLFRKEGQNVTLSCEQNLNHDAMYWYRQDPGQGLRLIYYSQIVNDFQKGDIAEGYSVSREKKESFPLTVTSAQKNPTAFYLCASVDRGRREETQYFGPGTRLLVL.

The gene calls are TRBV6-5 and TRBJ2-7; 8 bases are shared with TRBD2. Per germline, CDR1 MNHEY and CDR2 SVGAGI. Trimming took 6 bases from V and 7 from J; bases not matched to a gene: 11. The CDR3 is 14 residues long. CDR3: CASSPAAGVREQYF. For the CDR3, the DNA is TGTGCCAGCAGCCCGGCAGCGGGAGTGAGAGAGCAGTACTTC.

CDR3 sequence (DNA): TGTGCCAGCAGCTCGGACCCTTTGTCTCCCCAGCATTTT. Its translation: CASSSDPLSPQHF. This chain joins TRBV7-6 and TRBJ1-5; no reliable D call. This CDR3 spans 13 amino acids. The ends were cut back, 4 bases at V and 10 bases at J, with 14 bases in the middle. Germline-derived CDR1 and CDR2 are SGHVS and FNYEAQ. Drawing the rest from reference TRBV7-6 and TRBJ1-5, the complete variable domain is GAGVSQSPRYKVTKRGQDVALRCDPISGHVSLYWYRQALGQGPEFLTYFNYEAQQDKSGLPNDRFSAERPEGSISTLTIQRTEQRDSAMYRCASSSDPLSPQHFGDGTRLSIL.

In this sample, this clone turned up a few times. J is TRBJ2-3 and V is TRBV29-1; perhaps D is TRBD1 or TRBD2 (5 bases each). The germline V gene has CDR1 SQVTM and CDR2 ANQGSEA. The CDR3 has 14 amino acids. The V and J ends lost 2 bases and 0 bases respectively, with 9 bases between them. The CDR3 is CSVERGRSTDTQYF. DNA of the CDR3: TGCAGCGTTGAACGGGGACGGAGCACAGATACGCAGTATTTT.

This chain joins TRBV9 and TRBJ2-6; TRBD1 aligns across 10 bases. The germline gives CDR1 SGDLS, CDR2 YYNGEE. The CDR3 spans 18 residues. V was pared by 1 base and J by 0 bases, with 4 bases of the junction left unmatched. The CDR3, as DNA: TGTGCCAGCAGCGTACGGACAGGGGGGATCTCTGGGGCCAACGTCCTGACTTTC. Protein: CASSVRTGGISGANVLTF.

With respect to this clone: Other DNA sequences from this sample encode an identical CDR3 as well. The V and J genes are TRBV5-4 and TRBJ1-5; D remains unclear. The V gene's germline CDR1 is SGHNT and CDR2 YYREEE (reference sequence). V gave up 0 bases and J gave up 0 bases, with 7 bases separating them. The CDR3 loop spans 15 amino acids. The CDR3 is CASSLDSNSNQPQHF. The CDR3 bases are TGTGCCAGCAGCTTGGATTCAAATAGCAATCAGCCCCAGCATTTT.

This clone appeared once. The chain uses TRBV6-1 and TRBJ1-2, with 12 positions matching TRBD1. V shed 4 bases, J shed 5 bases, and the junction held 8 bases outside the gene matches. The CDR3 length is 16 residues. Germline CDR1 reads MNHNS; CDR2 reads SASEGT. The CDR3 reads CASSGPGTGGGYGYTF. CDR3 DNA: TGTGCCAGCAGTGGACCGGGGACAGGGGGCGGGTATGGCTACACCTTC.

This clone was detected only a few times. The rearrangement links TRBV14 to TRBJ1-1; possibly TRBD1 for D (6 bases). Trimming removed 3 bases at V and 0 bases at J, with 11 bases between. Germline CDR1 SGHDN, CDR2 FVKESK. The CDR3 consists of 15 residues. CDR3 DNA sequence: TGTGCCAGCAGCCATTACAGGGACTTGAACACTGAAGCTTTCTTT. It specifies CASSHYRDLNTEAFF.

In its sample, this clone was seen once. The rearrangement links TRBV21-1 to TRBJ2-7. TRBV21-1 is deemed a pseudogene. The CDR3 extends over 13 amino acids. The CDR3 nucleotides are TGTGCCAGGACCGGGACGGTCTCCTACGAGCAGTACTTC. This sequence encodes CARTGTVSYEQYF.

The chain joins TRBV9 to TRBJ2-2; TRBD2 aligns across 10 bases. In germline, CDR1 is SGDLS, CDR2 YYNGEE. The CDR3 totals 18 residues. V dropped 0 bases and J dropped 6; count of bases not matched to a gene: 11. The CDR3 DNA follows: TGTGCCAGCAGCGTAGTACTAGCGGGATTTGTACTTGCCGGGGAGCTGTTTTTT. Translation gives CASSVVLAGFVLAGELFF.

CDR3 in amino acids: CASNQMTPRTDFCYEQYF. The CDR3 DNA reads as TGTGCCAGCAACCAAATGACTCCACGGACGGACTTTTGCTACGAGCAGTACTTC. This chain links TRBV7-2 with TRBJ2-7; a possible D gene is TRBD2 (5 bases). CDR3 length: 18 residues. Germline V lookup: CDR1 SGHTA, CDR2 FQGNSA. V lost 7 bases to trimming and J lost 3 bases, with 28 bases between them.

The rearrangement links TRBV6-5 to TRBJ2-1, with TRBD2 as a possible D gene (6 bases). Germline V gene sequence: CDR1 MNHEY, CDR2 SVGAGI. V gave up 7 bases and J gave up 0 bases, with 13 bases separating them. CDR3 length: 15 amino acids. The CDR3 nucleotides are TGTGCCAGCATAGGGACTTTTAACTCCTACAATGAGCAGTTCTTC. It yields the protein CASIGTFNSYNEQFF.

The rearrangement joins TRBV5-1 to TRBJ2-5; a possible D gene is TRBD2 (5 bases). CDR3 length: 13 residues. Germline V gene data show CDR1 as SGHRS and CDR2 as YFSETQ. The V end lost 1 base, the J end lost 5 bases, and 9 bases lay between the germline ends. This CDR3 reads CASSLTGKETQYF. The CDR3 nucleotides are TGCGCCAGCAGCTTGACGGGGAAGGAGACCCAGTACTTC.

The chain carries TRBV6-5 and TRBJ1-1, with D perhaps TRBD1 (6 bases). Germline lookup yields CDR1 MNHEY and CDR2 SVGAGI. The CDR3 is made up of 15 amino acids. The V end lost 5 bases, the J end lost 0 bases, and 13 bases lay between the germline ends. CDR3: CASSPGQIMNTEAFF. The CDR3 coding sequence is TGTGCCAGCAGTCCCGGACAGATCATGAACACTGAAGCTTTCTTT.

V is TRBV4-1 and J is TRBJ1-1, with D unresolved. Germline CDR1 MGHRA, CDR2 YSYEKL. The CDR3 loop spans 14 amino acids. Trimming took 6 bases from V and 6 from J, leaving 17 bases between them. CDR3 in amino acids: CASSARNGVPEAFF. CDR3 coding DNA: TGCGCCAGCAGTGCCCGGAACGGAGTCCCTGAAGCTTTCTTT.

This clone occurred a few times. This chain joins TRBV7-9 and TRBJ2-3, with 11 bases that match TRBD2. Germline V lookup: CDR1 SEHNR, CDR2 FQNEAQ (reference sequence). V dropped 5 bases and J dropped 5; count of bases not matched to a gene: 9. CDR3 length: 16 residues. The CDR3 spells CASSTGTSGFIDTQYF. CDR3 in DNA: TGTGCCAGCAGCACCGGGACTAGCGGATTCATAGATACGCAGTATTTT. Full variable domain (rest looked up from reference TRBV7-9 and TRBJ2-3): DTGVSQNPRHKITKRGQNVTFRCDPISEHNRLYWYRQTLGQGPEFLTYFQNEAQLEKSRLLSDRFSAERPKGSFSTLEIQRTEQGDSAMYLCASSTGTSGFIDTQYFGPGTRLTVL.

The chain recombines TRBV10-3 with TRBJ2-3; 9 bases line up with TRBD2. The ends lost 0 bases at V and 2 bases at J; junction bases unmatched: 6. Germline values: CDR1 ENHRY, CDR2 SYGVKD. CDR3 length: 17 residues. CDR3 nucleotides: TGTGCCATCAGTGAGTCGGATGCGGGAGGGAACACAGATACGCAGTATTTT. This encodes CAISESDAGGNTDTQYF.

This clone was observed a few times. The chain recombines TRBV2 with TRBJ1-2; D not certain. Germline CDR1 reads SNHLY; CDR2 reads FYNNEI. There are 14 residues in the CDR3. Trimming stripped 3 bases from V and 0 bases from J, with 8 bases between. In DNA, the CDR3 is TGTGCCAGCAGTGACCGGCAAACTAACTATGGCTACACCTTC. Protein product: CASSDRQTNYGYTF.